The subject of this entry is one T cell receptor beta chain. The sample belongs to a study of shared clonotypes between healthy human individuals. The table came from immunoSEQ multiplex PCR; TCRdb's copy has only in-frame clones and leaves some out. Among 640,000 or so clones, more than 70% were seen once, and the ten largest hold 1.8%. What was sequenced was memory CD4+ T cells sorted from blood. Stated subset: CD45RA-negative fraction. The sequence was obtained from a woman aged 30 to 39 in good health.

The CDR3 here is CASSVSPSGNQPQHF. The DNA of the CDR3 is TGTGCCAGTAGTGTGAGTCCAAGCGGCAATCAGCCCCAGCATTTT. The gene calls are TRBV19 and TRBJ1-5; no definite D call. Germline V CDR1 and CDR2: LNHDA, SQIVND (reference sequence). V dropped 5 bases and J dropped 2 bases, with 13 bases sitting between them. The CDR3 runs 15 residues.